The 27 T cell receptor beta chains below all came from one sample that was sequenced in a study of T cells after yellow fever vaccination (dated by TCRdb to about 2019). This sample's treatment or condition label indicates: live attenuated yellow fever vaccine strain. The method behind the library was 5' RACE. Data came from an Illumina HiSeq 2500. TCRdb reprocessing: public reads trimmed at Q25 with fastp, clones called with MiXCR, in-frame beta chains kept. All rows with the same CDR3 protein become a single entry with the most common DNA and genes. This sample lists about 73,000 distinct CDR3 sequences; just under 8% were detected once. Of the sample, 35% to 45% is held by the ten largest clones. This specimen was CD8+ T cells sorted from PBMCs, taken on the day of the yellow fever booster vaccination. The receptors were gathered from a man aged 25 to 45 who received the YFV17D yellow fever vaccine.

Note on this clonotype: A much larger clone lies one base from this, so it may be a read error. The genes are TRBV4-1 and TRBJ2-1; 7 nucleotides line up with TRBD1. The CDR3 has 12 amino acids. Germline CDR1 is MGHRA and CDR2 is YSYEKL. CDR3 residues: CACSSGGRGKFF. The CDR3 DNA is TGCGCCTGCAGCTCTGGAGGCAGGGGGAAGTTCTTC.

There are a few counts of this clonotype. The chain recombines TRBV27 with TRBJ2-1; no firm D call. The CDR3 is made up of 16 amino acids. The germline V gene encodes CDR1 MNHEY and CDR2 SMNVEV (reference sequence). Trimming shortened V by 4 bases and J by 2 bases, and 15 bases separated the two germline ends. CDR3 coding DNA: TGTGCCAGCAGTTCCTCCGACTCGTTAGCCTACAATGAGCAGTTCTTC. It translates to CASSSSDSLAYNEQFF.

This clonotype was counted many times. The chain links TRBV5-5 to TRBJ1-2, with D perhaps TRBD1 (5 bases). The CDR3 runs 14 residues. Germline values: CDR1 SGHKS, CDR2 YYEKEE (reference sequence). The ends were cut back, 4 bases at V and 2 bases at J, with 12 bases in the middle. The CDR3 nucleotides are TGTGCCAGCAGCCTAGGGACGGAGAACTATGGCTACACCTTC. Encoded protein: CASSLGTENYGYTF.

This clonotype has only a few counts. The rearrangement links TRBV4-1 to TRBJ2-7; TRBD2 matches at 10 bases. The CDR3 extends over 18 amino acids. The V segment lost 2 bases and the J segment 3 bases; nucleotides outside the gene matches: 13. Germline V gene sequence: CDR1 MGHRA, CDR2 YSYEKL. The CDR3 DNA follows: TGCGCCAGCAGCCAAAGTGCTAGCGGGAGAATGATACTCTACGAGCAGTACTTC. Translation gives CASSQSASGRMILYEQYF.

The J gene is TRBJ1-2, the V gene TRBV18; D remains ambiguous. V was cut by 6 bases and J by 2 bases, with 13 bases left in between. Per the germline V gene, CDR1 is KGHSH and CDR2 is LQKENI. The CDR3 is 14 amino acids. CDR3 coding DNA: TGTGCCAGCTCTACCTCTCGGGAAAACTATGGCTACACCTTC. This encodes CASSTSRENYGYTF.

This clonotype was seen a few times. V and J are TRBV12-3 or TRBV12-4 and TRBJ2-2, with D unclear. The CDR3 covers 11 residues. In DNA, the CDR3 is TGTGGGTGGCTTTGGACCGGGGAGCTGTTTTTT. Translation: CGWLWTGELFF.

The genes are TRBV20-1 and TRBJ1-2; 7 bases are shared with TRBD1. The CDR3 runs to 12 residues. V lost 2 bases to trimming and J lost 10 bases; unmatched junction nucleotides: 7. Germline CDR1 and CDR2: DFQATT and SNEGSKA (reference sequence). The CDR3 nucleotides are TGCAGTGCTAGAACCGGGGACAGCTACTACACCTTC. Protein sequence: CSARTGDSYYTF.

This clonotype showed up many times. The chain recombines TRBV12-3 or TRBV12-4 with TRBJ2-3; 7 bases are shared with TRBD1. With V trimmed by 1 base and J by 2 bases, 3 bases remained unmatched. The CDR3 loop spans 15 amino acids. The chain's CDR3 is CASSLGQGHTDTQYF. CDR3 DNA sequence: TGTGCCAGCAGTTTAGGACAGGGACACACAGATACGCAGTATTTT.

This clonotype was counted ten times or more. The gene calls are TRBV6-5 and TRBJ2-5; 9 bases align to TRBD2. The CDR3 is 15 amino acids. V was pared by 5 bases and J by 5 bases, with 9 bases of the junction left unmatched. The V gene's germline CDR1 is MNHEY and CDR2 SVGAGI. The CDR3 bases are TGTGCCAGCAGTCTTAGCGGGAGCGGGTTTGAGACCCAGTACTTC. It specifies CASSLSGSGFETQYF.

The rearrangement joins TRBV4-1 to TRBJ2-1, with TRBD2 as a possible D gene (6 bases). CDR1 is MGHRA, CDR2 YSYEKL, per germline. The CDR3 is made up of 15 amino acids. Trimming shortened V by 0 bases and J by 15 bases, and 21 bases separated the two germline ends. CDR3 nucleotide sequence: TGCGCCAGCAGCCAAGATATGGGGGGTGGGACGGAGGGGTTCTTC. Protein sequence: CASSQDMGGGTEGFF.

The rearrangement uses TRBV12-5 and TRBJ2-1; 7 positions agree with TRBD2. The CDR3 spans 14 residues. V was pared by 8 bases and J by 6 bases, with 10 bases of the junction left unmatched. CDR1 and CDR2 (germline): LGHNT, FRNRAP. The CDR3 protein is CASWGGRGVNEQFF. The CDR3 bases are TGTGCTAGTTGGGGCGGGAGAGGGGTCAATGAGCAGTTCTTC.

This chain uses TRBV20-1 with TRBJ2-7, with 8 nucleotides matching TRBD2. CDR1 is DFQATT and CDR2 is SNEGSKA in the germline V gene (reference sequence). The CDR3 has 12 residues. The ends lost 2 bases at V and 9 bases at J; junction bases unmatched: 6. This CDR3 reads CSARWTSPGQYF. The DNA of the CDR3 is TGCAGTGCTAGATGGACTAGCCCCGGGCAGTACTTC.

The chain carries TRBV20-1 and TRBJ2-1, with 7 nucleotides matching TRBD1. The ends lost 6 bases at V and 4 bases at J; junction bases unmatched: 12. The germline CDR1 and CDR2 sequences are DFQATT and SNEGSKA (reference sequence). This CDR3 is built from 15 residues. The CDR3: CSAPYPGQLYNEQFF. CDR3 nucleotide sequence: TGCAGTGCCCCTTACCCGGGACAGCTATACAATGAGCAGTTCTTC.

The table lists this clonotype with many counts. The rearrangement links TRBV11-2 to TRBJ2-1, with TRBD2 matching 10 bases. The CDR3 runs to 14 residues. CDR1 and CDR2 from the germline V gene are SGHAT and FQNNGV. V dropped 5 bases and J dropped 6; count of bases not matched to a gene: 4. Written as DNA, the CDR3 is TGTGCCAGCAGCAACCGACTAGCGGGCAATGAGCAGTTCTTC. This gives the protein CASSNRLAGNEQFF.

This rearrangement joins TRBV5-6 to TRBJ2-3; 10 nucleotides agree with TRBD2. Germline loops: CDR1 SGHDT, CDR2 YYEEEE. Unmatched junction bases numbered 8, after V lost 2 bases and J lost 2 bases. There are 17 residues in the CDR3. The CDR3 sequence is CASSLEGSGRYTDTQYF. CDR3 sequence (DNA): TGTGCCAGCAGCTTAGAGGGTAGCGGGAGGTACACAGATACGCAGTATTTT.

The V and J genes are TRBV7-2 and TRBJ2-5, with D possibly being TRBD2 (6 bases). The CDR3 runs to 14 residues. CDR1 is SGHTA and CDR2 is FQGNSA in the germline V gene. V was clipped by 5 bases and J by 1 base, with 11 bases between them. CDR3 loop: CASSLRGLQETQYF. The CDR3, as DNA: TGTGCCAGCAGCCTGAGGGGACTCCAAGAGACCCAGTACTTC.

The chain employs TRBV20-1 and TRBJ2-2, with 9 bases fitting TRBD2. CDR3 length: 16 residues. Germline CDR1 DFQATT, CDR2 SNEGSKA (reference sequence). V was pared by 7 bases and J by 0 bases, with 9 bases of the junction left unmatched. The DNA for the CDR3 is TGCAGTGTCCCTGCGCTAGCGGGGCCGAACACCGGGGAGCTGTTTTTT. Translating gives CSVPALAGPNTGELFF.

This chain uses TRBV20-1 with TRBJ2-1; 12 bases map to TRBD2. This CDR3 spans 16 amino acids. The V segment lost 0 bases and the J segment 8 bases; nucleotides outside the gene matches: 8. The V gene's germline CDR1 is DFQATT and CDR2 SNEGSKA (reference sequence). CDR3 residues: CSARDIGLAGGYEQFF. The CDR3 DNA reads TGCAGTGCTAGAGATATAGGGCTAGCGGGAGGGTATGAGCAGTTCTTC.

The chain joins TRBV2 to TRBJ2-5, with TRBD1 matching over 7 bases. This CDR3 is built from 13 residues. The germline V gene encodes CDR1 SNHLY and CDR2 FYNNEI. Trimming cost V 7 bases and J 0 bases; bases outside gene matches: 2. The chain's CDR3 is CASIGQDQETQYF. CDR3 coding DNA: TGTGCCAGCATAGGACAGGACCAAGAGACCCAGTACTTC.

This clonotype was seen only a few times. The chain links TRBV7-9 to TRBJ2-5; D unclear. This CDR3 is 11 amino acids long. CDR1 and CDR2 from the germline V gene are SEHNR and FQNEAQ (reference sequence). V was shortened by 4 bases and J by 6 bases, with 6 bases between the two germline ends. CDR3 sequence: CASSSSKTQYF. In DNA, the CDR3 is TGTGCCAGCAGCTCCTCTAAGACCCAGTACTTC. The whole variable domain, remainder taken from reference TRBV7-9 and TRBJ2-5, is DTGVSQNPRHKITKRGQNVTFRCDPISEHNRLYWYRQTLGQGPEFLTYFQNEAQLEKSRLLSDRFSAERPKGSFSTLEIQRTEQGDSAMYLCASSSSKTQYFGPGTRLLVL.

The rearrangement uses TRBV7-3 and TRBJ2-1; TRBD2 matches 15 bases. This CDR3 spans 19 amino acids. Germline V gives CDR1 SGHTA, CDR2 FQGTGA. V was clipped by 1 base and J by 9 bases; unmatched bases: 13. As DNA, the CDR3 is TGTGCCAGCAGCTTAATTCGTGGACTAGCGGGAGGGCCATTCACTGAGCAGTTCTTC. The encoded protein is CASSLIRGLAGGPFTEQFF.

This clonotype was seen only a few times. The genes are TRBV7-8 and TRBJ2-3, with D tentatively TRBD1 or TRBD2 (5 bases each). The V end was cut by 5 bases, the J end by 2 bases, with 20 bases between. Germline values: CDR1 SGHVS, CDR2 FQNEAQ. CDR3 length: 17 amino acids. The CDR3 coding sequence is TGTGCCAGCAGCCCACGACCGCCTAGAGGGGCCACAGATACGCAGTATTTT. Its translation is CASSPRPPRGATDTQYF.

The rearrangement uses TRBV7-9 and TRBJ2-5; tentative D call: TRBD2 (5 bases). This CDR3 contains 15 residues. V shed 1 base and J shed 4 bases, with 13 bases lying between them. Germline values: CDR1 SEHNR, CDR2 FQNEAQ (reference sequence). CDR3 in amino acids: CASSLVSRGLETQYF. Written as DNA, the CDR3 is TGTGCCAGCAGCTTAGTATCCCGAGGGCTAGAGACCCAGTACTTC.

This clonotype was counted between two and nine times. V and J are TRBV3-1 and TRBJ1-2; possibly TRBD1 for D (5 bases). CDR3 size: 15 residues. Germline lookup yields CDR1 LGHDT and CDR2 YNNKEL (reference sequence). V was pared by 4 bases and J by 5 bases, with 17 bases between. CDR3: CASSLSRDRTYGYTF. In nucleotides, the CDR3 is TGTGCCAGCAGCCTGAGCCGGGACCGAACATATGGCTACACCTTC.

This clonotype was seen more than once but under ten times. The chain uses TRBV19 and TRBJ2-1; D remains unclear. Germline values: CDR1 LNHDA, CDR2 SQIVND (reference sequence). V was clipped by 2 bases and J by 8 bases, with 4 bases between them. The CDR3 consists of 11 residues. The CDR3 DNA reads TGTGCCAGTAGTATAAGCGATGAGCAGTTCTTC. Its protein is CASSISDEQFF.

The V gene is TRBV20-1, the J gene TRBJ2-7; 8 nucleotides align to TRBD1. V dropped 3 bases and J dropped 3; count of bases not matched to a gene: 7. This CDR3 is built from 14 residues. The germline V gene has CDR1 DFQATT and CDR2 SNEGSKA (reference sequence). The DNA for the CDR3 is TGCAGTGCTAGGGACGACAGGGGATACTACGAGCAGTACTTC. The encoded protein is CSARDDRGYYEQYF.

The chain links TRBV4-3 to TRBJ2-3; D remains ambiguous. Trimming removed 0 bases at V and 0 bases at J, with 10 bases between. The CDR3 spans 16 residues. From germline, CDR1 is LGHNA and CDR2 YSLEER. In nucleotides, the CDR3 is TGCGCCAGCAGCCAAGATGGTATTTTTAGCACAGATACGCAGTATTTT. Its translation is CASSQDGIFSTDTQYF.